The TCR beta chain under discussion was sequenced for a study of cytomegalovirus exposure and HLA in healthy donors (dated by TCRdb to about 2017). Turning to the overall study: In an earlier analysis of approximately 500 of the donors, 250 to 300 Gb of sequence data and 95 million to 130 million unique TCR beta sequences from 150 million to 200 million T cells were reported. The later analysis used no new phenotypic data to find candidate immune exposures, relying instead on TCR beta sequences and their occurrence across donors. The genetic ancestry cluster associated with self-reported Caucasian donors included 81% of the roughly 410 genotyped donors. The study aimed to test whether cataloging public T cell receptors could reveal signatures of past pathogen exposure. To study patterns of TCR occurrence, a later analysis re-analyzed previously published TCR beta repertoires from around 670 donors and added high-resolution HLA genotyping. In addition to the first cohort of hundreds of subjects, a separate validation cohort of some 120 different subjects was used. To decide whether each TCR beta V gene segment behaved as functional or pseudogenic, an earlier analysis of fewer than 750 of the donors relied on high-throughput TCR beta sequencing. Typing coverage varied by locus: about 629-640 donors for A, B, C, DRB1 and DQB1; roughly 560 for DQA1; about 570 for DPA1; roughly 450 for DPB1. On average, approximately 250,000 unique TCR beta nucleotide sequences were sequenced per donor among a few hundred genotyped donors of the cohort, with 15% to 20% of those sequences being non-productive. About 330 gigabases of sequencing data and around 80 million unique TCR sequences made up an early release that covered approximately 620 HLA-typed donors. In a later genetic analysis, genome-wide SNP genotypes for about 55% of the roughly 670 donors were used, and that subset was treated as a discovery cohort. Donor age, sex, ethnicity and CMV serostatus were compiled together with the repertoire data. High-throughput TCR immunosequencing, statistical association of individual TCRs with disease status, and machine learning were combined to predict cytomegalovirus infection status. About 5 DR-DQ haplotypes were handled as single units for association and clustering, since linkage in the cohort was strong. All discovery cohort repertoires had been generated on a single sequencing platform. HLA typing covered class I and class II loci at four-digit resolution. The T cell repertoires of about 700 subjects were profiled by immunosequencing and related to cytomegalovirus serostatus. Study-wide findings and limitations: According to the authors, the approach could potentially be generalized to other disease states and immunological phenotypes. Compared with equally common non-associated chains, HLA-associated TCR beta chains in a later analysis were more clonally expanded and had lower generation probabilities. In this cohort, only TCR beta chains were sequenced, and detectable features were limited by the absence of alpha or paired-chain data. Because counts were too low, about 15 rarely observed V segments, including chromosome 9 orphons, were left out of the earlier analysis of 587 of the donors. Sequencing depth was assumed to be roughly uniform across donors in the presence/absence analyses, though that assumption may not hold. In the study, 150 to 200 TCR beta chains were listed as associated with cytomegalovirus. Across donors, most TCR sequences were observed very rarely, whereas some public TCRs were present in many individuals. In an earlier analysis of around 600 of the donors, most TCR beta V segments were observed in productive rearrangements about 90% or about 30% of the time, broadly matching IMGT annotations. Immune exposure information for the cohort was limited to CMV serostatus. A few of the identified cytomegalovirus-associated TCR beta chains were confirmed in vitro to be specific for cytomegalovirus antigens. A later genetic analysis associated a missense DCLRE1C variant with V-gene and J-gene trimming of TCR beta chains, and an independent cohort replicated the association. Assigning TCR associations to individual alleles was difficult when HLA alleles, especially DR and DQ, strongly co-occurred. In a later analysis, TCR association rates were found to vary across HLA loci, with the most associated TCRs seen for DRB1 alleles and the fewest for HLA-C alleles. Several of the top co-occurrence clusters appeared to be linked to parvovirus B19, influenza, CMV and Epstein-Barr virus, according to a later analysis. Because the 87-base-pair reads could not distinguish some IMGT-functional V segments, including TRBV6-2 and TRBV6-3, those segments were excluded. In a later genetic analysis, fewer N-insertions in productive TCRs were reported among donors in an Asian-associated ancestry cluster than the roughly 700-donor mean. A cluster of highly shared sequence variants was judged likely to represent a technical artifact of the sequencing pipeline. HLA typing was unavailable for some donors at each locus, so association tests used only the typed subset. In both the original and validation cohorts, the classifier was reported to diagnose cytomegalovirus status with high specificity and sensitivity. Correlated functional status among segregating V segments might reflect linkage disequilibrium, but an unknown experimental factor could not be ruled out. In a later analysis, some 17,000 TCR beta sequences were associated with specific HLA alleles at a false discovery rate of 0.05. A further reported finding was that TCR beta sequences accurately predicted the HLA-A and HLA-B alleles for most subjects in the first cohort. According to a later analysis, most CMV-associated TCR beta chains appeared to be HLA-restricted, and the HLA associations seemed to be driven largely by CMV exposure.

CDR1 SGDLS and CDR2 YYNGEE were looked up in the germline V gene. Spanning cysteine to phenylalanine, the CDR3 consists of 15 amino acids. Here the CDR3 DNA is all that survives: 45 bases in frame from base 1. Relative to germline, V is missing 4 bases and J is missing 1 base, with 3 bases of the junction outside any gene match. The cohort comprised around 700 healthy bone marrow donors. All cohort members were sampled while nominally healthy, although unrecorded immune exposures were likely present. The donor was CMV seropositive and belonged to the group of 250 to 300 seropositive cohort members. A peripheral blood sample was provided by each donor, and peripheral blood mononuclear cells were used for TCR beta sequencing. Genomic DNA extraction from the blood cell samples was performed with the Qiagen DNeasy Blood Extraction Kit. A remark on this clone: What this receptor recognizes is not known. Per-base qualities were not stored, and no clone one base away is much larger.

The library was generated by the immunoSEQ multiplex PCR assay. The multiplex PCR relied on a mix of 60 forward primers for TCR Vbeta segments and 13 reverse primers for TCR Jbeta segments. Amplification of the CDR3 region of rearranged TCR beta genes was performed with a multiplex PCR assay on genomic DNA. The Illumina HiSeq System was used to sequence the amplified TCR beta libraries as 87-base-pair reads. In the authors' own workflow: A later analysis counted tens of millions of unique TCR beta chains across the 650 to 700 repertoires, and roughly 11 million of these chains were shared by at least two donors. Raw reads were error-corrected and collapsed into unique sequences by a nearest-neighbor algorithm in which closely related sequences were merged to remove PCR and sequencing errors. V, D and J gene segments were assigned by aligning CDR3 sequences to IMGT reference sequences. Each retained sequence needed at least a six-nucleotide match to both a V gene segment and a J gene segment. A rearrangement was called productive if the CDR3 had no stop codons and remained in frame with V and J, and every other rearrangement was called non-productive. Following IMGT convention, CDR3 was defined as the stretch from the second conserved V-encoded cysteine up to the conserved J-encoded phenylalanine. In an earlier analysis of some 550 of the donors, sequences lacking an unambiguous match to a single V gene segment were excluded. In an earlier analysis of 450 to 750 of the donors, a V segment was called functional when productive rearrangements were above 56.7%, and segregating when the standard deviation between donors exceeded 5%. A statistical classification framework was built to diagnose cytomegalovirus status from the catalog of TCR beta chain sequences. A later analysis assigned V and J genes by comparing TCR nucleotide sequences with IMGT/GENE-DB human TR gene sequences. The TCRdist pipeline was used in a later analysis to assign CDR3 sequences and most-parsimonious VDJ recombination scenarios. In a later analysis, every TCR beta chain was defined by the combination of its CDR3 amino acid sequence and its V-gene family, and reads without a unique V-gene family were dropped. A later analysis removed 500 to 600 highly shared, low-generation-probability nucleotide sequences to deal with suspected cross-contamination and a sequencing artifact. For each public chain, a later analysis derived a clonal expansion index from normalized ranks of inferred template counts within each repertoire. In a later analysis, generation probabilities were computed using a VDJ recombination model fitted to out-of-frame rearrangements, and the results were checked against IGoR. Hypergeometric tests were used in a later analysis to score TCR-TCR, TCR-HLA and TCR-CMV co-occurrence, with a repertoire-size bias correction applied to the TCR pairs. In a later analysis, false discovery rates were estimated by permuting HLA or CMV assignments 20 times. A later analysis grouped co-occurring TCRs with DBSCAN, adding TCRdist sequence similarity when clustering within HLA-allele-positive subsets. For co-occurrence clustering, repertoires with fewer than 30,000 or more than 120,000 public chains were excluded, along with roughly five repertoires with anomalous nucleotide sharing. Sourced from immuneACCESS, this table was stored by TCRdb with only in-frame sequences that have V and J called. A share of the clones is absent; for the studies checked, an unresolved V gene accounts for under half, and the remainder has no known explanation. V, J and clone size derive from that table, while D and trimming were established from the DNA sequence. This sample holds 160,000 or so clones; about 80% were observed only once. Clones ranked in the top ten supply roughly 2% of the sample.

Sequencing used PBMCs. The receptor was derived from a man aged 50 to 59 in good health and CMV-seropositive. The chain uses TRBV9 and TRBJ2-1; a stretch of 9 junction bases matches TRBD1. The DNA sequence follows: TGTGCCAGCAGCCGAGGACAGGGGTCCTACAATGAGCAGTTCTTC. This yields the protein CASSRGQGSYNEQFF.